These T cell receptor beta chains were read from a single sample in a study of cytomegalovirus exposure and HLA in healthy donors. Data came from immunoSEQ multiplex PCR; TCRdb stores just in-frame clones and leaves some out. Of approximately 76,000 clones detected, around three quarters appear once; the ten largest clones hold 2.5%. The sample consisted of PBMCs. The receptors here all came from a man younger than 40 in good health and CMV-seronegative. Each CDR3 is given with its conserved first and last residue. Each record gives: V gene, D gene, J gene, clone size, CDR3 protein, CDR3 DNA. A D gene is named only where the DNA matches it firmly. The size field is filled for only some rows; it gives once, few, many or a size class.

TRBV2	TRBD1	TRBJ2-7	.	CASRVNRGQGYEQYF	TGTGCCAGCAGAGTGAACCGGGGACAGGGCTACGAGCAGTACTTC
TRBV6-5	.	TRBJ1-2	.	CASSHGTHRGYTF	TGTGCCAGCAGTCACGGGACACATCGTGGCTACACCTTC
TRBV5-4	.	TRBJ2-2	.	CASSLDIGELFF	TGTGCCAGCAGCTTGGACATAGGGGAGCTGTTTTTT
TRBV5-1	TRBD2	TRBJ2-1	.	CASSARGDNEQFF	TGCGCCAGCAGCGCGCGGGGGGACAATGAGCAGTTCTTC
TRBV18	TRBD2	TRBJ2-1	once	CASSRPGLAGGNEQFF	TGTGCCAGCTCACGACCGGGACTAGCGGGAGGCAATGAGCAGTTCTTC
TRBV29-1	.	TRBJ2-7	.	CSVSVSYEQYF	TGCAGCGTCTCCGTTTCCTACGAGCAGTACTTC
TRBV2	TRBD1	TRBJ2-6	.	CASRDRSSGANVLTF	TGTGCCAGCAGGGACAGGTCTTCTGGGGCCAACGTCCTGACTTTC
TRBV6-1	TRBD2	TRBJ2-5	.	CASSEGPGGGETQYF	TGTGCCAGCAGTGAAGGACCGGGAGGTGGTGAGACCCAGTACTTC
TRBV6-4	TRBD1	TRBJ1-5	.	CASSEGTGPQHF	TGTGCCAGCAGTGAGGGGACAGGACCCCAGCATTTT
TRBV2	.	TRBJ1-1	once	CASRQTGSTEAFF	TGTGCCAGCAGACAGACAGGTAGCACTGAAGCTTTCTTT
TRBV6-1	.	TRBJ2-2	.	CASNNRAGDTGELFF	TGTGCCAGCAATAACAGGGCCGGGGACACCGGGGAGCTGTTTTTT
TRBV10-3	TRBD2	TRBJ2-3	.	CATGTSGGPSTDTQYF	TGTGCCACCGGGACTAGCGGGGGTCCTAGCACAGATACGCAGTATTTT
TRBV6-1	.	TRBJ1-4	.	CASSEIERITPLPPATNEKLFF	TGTGCCAGCAGTGAAATTGAGCGCATAACCCCCCTCCCCCCCGCAACTAATGAAAAACTGTTTTTT
TRBV21-1	.	TRBJ2-7	.	CASSKTGGEQYF	TGTGCCAGCAGCAAGACTGGTGGCGAGCAGTACTTC
TRBV29-1	TRBD1	TRBJ1-4	.	CSALEGAFNEKLFF	TGCAGCGCTCTGGAGGGGGCCTTTAATGAAAAACTGTTTTTT
TRBV27	TRBD1	TRBJ1-4	.	CASRTLRQGGEKLFF	TGTGCCAGCAGAACCCTCAGACAGGGGGGAGAAAAACTGTTTTTT
TRBV6-5	.	TRBJ1-1	.	CASSQGSWTEAFF	TGTGCCAGCAGTCAGGGGTCCTGGACTGAAGCTTTCTTT
TRBV21-1	.	TRBJ1-5	.	CASSMAGVSQPQHF	TGTGCCAGCAGCATGGCAGGGGTGAGTCAGCCCCAGCATTTT
TRBV4-1	.	TRBJ2-5	.	CASSTGNQETQYF	TGCGCCAGCTCCACAGGGAACCAAGAGACCCAGTACTTC
TRBV5-4	TRBD1	TRBJ2-7	.	CASSTGQGASYEQYF	TGTGCCAGCAGCACCGGACAGGGGGCCTCCTACGAGCAGTACTTC
TRBV30	TRBD2	TRBJ2-3	few	CAWSPFSGGGSTDTQYF	TGTGCCTGGAGTCCTTTCAGCGGGGGGGGAAGCACAGATACGCAGTATTTT
TRBV12-5	TRBD1	TRBJ1-1	.	CASADRGTEAFF	TGTGCTAGTGCCGACAGGGGCACTGAAGCTTTCTTT
TRBV5-6	TRBD1	TRBJ2-7	.	CASSLQGSVYEQYF	TGTGCCAGCAGCCTACAGGGGTCCGTGTACGAGCAGTACTTC
TRBV7-9	.	TRBJ2-7	.	CASSLVTNEAYEQYF	TGTGCCAGCAGCTTAGTAACCAACGAGGCCTACGAGCAGTACTTC
TRBV2	TRBD1	TRBJ2-7	.	CASRGGQGNVHEQYF	TGTGCCAGCAGGGGGGGACAGGGGAACGTCCACGAGCAGTACTTC
TRBV7-9	.	TRBJ2-5	.	CASSLRRGGQIQETQYF	TGTGCCAGCAGCTTACGCCGCGGCGGACAGATTCAAGAGACCCAGTACTTC
TRBV5-1	.	TRBJ1-2	few	CASSPGGRGNGYTF	TGCGCCAGCAGCCCGGGAGGCCGGGGGAATGGCTACACCTTC
TRBV19	TRBD1	TRBJ1-2	.	CASMDEPGQALYGYTF	TGTGCCAGTATGGACGAGCCGGGACAGGCCTTATATGGCTACACCTTC
TRBV5-1	TRBD1	TRBJ2-1	.	CATRGETGIGDEQFF	TGCGCCACCCGAGGGGAGACAGGGATTGGGGATGAGCAGTTCTTC
TRBV19	.	TRBJ1-6	.	CASMIRHSAVGSPLHF	TGTGCCAGTATGATAAGGCATTCGGCGGTTGGGTCACCCCTCCACTTT
TRBV4-1	.	TRBJ2-7	once	CASSQGRDTSYEQYF	TGCGCCAGCAGCCAAGGCCGGGACACATCCTACGAGCAGTACTTC
TRBV4-2	TRBD2	TRBJ2-3	.	CASSQGDGGATDTQYF	TGTGCCAGCAGCCAAGGCGACGGGGGGGCCACAGATACGCAGTATTTT
TRBV6-6	.	TRBJ2-2	.	CASIPSGTGELFF	TGTGCCAGCATCCCTAGTGGGACCGGGGAGCTGTTTTTT
TRBV6-5	TRBD1	TRBJ1-3	.	CATEDRAGGNTIYF	TGTGCCACCGAGGACAGGGCTGGAGGAAACACCATATATTTT
TRBV5-1	.	TRBJ2-4	.	CASREGMGNLENIQYF	TGCGCCAGCAGGGAGGGTATGGGGAATCTGGAAAACATTCAGTACTTC
TRBV4-2	TRBD1	TRBJ1-2	.	CASSQGTQGAQVYGYTF	TGTGCCAGCAGCCAAGGGACACAGGGGGCGCAGGTATATGGCTACACCTTC
TRBV5-5	TRBD2	TRBJ2-2	.	CASSFTSGSTGELFF	TGTGCCAGCAGCTTTACTAGCGGGAGCACCGGGGAGCTGTTTTTT
TRBV28	TRBD2	TRBJ2-1	once	CASSLSSGRDEQFF	TGTGCCAGCAGTTTGAGTAGCGGGAGGGACGAGCAGTTCTTC
TRBV6-5	.	TRBJ2-7	.	CASRGEDEQYF	TGTGCCAGCAGGGGAGAGGACGAGCAGTACTTC
TRBV2	TRBD2	TRBJ2-3	once	CASSGIAGYGMSTQYF	TGTGCCAGCAGTGGAATAGCGGGGTATGGAATGAGTACGCAGTATTTT
TRBV4-3	TRBD1	TRBJ1-5	.	CASSQDTGGQFAQHF	TGCGCCAGCAGCCAAGACACAGGGGGGCAATTCGCCCAGCATTTT
TRBV30	TRBD1	TRBJ1-1	.	CAWSGGTGRGTRAFF	TGTGCCTGGAGTGGGGGGACAGGGCGAGGCACAAGGGCTTTCTTT
TRBV6-1	TRBD2	TRBJ2-7	few	CASSESSGGAYEQYF	TGTGCCAGCAGTGAAAGTAGCGGGGGTGCCTACGAGCAGTACTTC
TRBV5-1	TRBD1	TRBJ1-6	.	CASSLAPGQVNNSPLHF	TGCGCCAGCAGCTTGGCCCCAGGACAGGTTAATAATTCACCCCTCCACTTT
TRBV7-4	.	TRBJ2-3	.	CASSHYPSTDTQYF	TGTGCCAGCAGTCACTACCCTAGCACAGATACGCAGTATTTT